The 20 T cell receptor beta chains below all came from one sample that was sequenced in a study of T cell repertoires in cytomegalovirus infection (dated by TCRdb to between 2018 and 2021). Sequencing used an Illumina HiSeq 1500. TCRdb passed the public sequencing reads through fastp at Q25 and MiXCR, retaining productive beta sequences. Every entry covers one CDR3 protein and lists the most common genes and DNA from its rows. This sample has fewer than 350,000 distinct CDR3 sequences in its table, and around a tenth of those were observed once. The top ten hold 3.5% to 4.5% of the sample. The sequencing input was PBMCs. These receptors came from a human donor in good health (CMV status not recorded). Some clones in this sample may be carry-over from other donors' samples.

This chain uses TRBV29-1 with TRBJ2-5; maybe TRBD1 (6 bases). V lost 7 bases and J 5 bases, leaving 17 bases between the germline ends. This CDR3 has 13 amino acids. CDR1 and CDR2 from the germline V gene are SQVTM and ANQGSEA. CDR3 in amino acids: CSGRWGQQETQYF. In DNA form, the CDR3 reads TGCAGCGGCCGGTGGGGGCAGCAGGAGACCCAGTACTTC.

The table lists this clonotype with many counts. The chain has TRBV28 and TRBJ2-1; no definite D call. The germline gives CDR1 MDHEN, CDR2 SYDVKM. V lost 5 bases and J 5 bases, leaving 10 bases between the germline ends. This CDR3 is 13 amino acids long. CDR3 amino acids: CASSLSRNNEQFF. The CDR3 DNA reads TGTGCCAGCAGTCTTAGTCGAAACAATGAGCAGTTCTTC.

In the case of this clonotype: This sequence may be a read error, since a much larger clone differs from it by one base. The genes are TRBV5-3 and TRBJ1-4; D unresolved. TRBV5-3 is given ORF status, its function remaining uncertain. The V and J ends lost 8 bases and 1 base respectively, with 12 bases between them. This CDR3 has 14 residues. The CDR3 reads CASNLGITNEKLFF. CDR3 nucleotides: TGTGCCAGCAACTTGGGGATAACTAATGAAAAACTGTTTTTT.

As regards this clonotype: A much larger clone lies one base from this, so it may be a read error. V usage is TRBV7-6 and J usage is TRBJ2-1, with D hard to call. Looked up from germline, CDR1 is SGHVS and CDR2 is FNYEAQ. The CDR3 has 14 residues. For the CDR3, the DNA is TGTGCCAGCAGCTTAGAACTCACCTACAATAAGCAGTTCTTC. It yields the protein CASSLELTYNKQFF.

This clonotype turned up a few times. CDR3 loop: CASRPTAGGTDTQYF. CDR3 in DNA: TGTGCCAGCAGACCTACAGCGGGCGGCACAGATACGCAGTATTTT. This rearrangement joins TRBV12-3 or TRBV12-4 to TRBJ2-3; perhaps TRBD2 as D (6 bases). With 6 bases removed from V and 1 base from J, the gap between germline ends came to 14 bases. There are 15 residues in the CDR3.

The chain is built from TRBV12-3 or TRBV12-4 and TRBJ2-7, with TRBD1 matching 7 bases. Trimming took 2 bases from V and 5 from J; bases not matched to a gene: 6. The CDR3 runs to 14 residues. CDR3 bases: TGTGCCAGCAGTTTAAAGGGGGCTCCTCACGAGCAGTACTTC. Its translation is CASSLKGAPHEQYF.

In this sample, this clonotype turned up a few times. The CDR3 reads CSAAGHPGGETQYF. In DNA form, the CDR3 reads TGCAGTGCTGCGGGACACCCTGGGGGGGAGACCCAGTACTTC. V gene TRBV20-1 combines with J gene TRBJ2-5; D may match TRBD1 or TRBD2 (6 bases each). The CDR3 is made up of 14 amino acids. CDR1 is DFQATT, CDR2 SNEGSKA, per germline (reference sequence). Trimming shortened V by 5 bases and J by 5 bases, and 18 bases separated the two germline ends.

This clonotype was seen many times. This chain connects TRBV7-2 to TRBJ1-6; TRBD1 matches at 9 bases. The V segment lost 6 bases and the J segment 7 bases; nucleotides outside the gene matches: 10. The CDR3 extends over 16 amino acids. The germline CDR1 and CDR2 sequences are SGHTA and FQGNSA. The CDR3 reads CASRYGPGTGNSPLHF. In DNA, the CDR3 is TGTGCCAGCAGATACGGCCCGGGGACAGGGAATTCACCCCTCCACTTT.

The chain uses TRBV5-4 and TRBJ1-1; weak D call: TRBD1 (6 bases). Germline CDR1 and CDR2: SGHNT and YYREEE (reference sequence). This CDR3 has 14 amino acids. V was clipped by 4 bases and J by 7 bases, with 17 bases between them. The CDR3 coding sequence is TGTGCCAGCAGCCGAGGGGGGGCCCGCGGTGAAGCTTTCTTT. Translating it yields CASSRGGARGEAFF.

V and J are TRBV7-9 and TRBJ1-1, with D unclear. CDR1 and CDR2 (germline): SEHNR, FQNEAQ (reference sequence). Trimming removed 0 bases at V and 2 bases at J, with 7 bases between. The CDR3 is 14 residues long. The CDR3 bases are TGTGCCAGCAGCTTAGCGACGGCTAACACTGAAGCTTTCTTT. Translated: CASSLATANTEAFF.

This clonotype turned up a few times. The chain joins TRBV5-5 to TRBJ2-5; 8 positions agree with TRBD1. The CDR3 spans 14 residues. V trimming: 4 bases; J trimming: 3 bases; junction bases outside the gene matches: 5. Per the germline V gene, CDR1 is SGHKS and CDR2 is YYEKEE (reference sequence). The CDR3 protein is CASSPPGQEETQYF. CDR3 nucleotide sequence: TGTGCCAGCAGCCCCCCGGGACAGGAAGAGACCCAGTACTTC. Full variable domain (missing parts from reference TRBV5-5 and TRBJ2-5): DAGVTQSPTHLIKTRGQQVTLRCSPISGHKSVSWYQQVLGQGPQFIFQYYEKEERGRGNFPDRFSARQFPNYSSELNVNALLLGDSALYLCASSPPGQEETQYFGPGTRLLVL.

This clonotype was seen repeatedly, ten times or more. The genes are TRBV7-2 and TRBJ2-2; D uncertain. From germline, CDR1 is SGHTA and CDR2 FQGNSA. The germline V and J ends were trimmed by 1 base and 3 bases, with 6 bases remaining between them. The CDR3 runs 14 residues. The CDR3 is CASSLVAYTGELFF. The CDR3 DNA reads as TGTGCCAGCAGCTTAGTGGCTTACACCGGGGAGCTGTTTTTT.

The chain combines TRBV20-1 with TRBJ1-2; D is undetermined. The germline CDR1 and CDR2 sequences are DFQATT and SNEGSKA (reference sequence). Trimming left V 7 bases short and J 8 bases short, with 20 bases between. The CDR3 length is 13 residues. The chain's CDR3 is CSVPNHLSGGYTF. The CDR3 DNA reads as TGCAGTGTCCCCAACCATCTCTCTGGGGGCTACACCTTC.

This clonotype was detected only a few times. The gene calls are TRBV12-3 or TRBV12-4 and TRBJ2-3, with 7 bases aligning to TRBD2. This CDR3 has 16 amino acids. Germline trimming cut 1 base from V and 2 bases from J; bases unmatched to any gene: 6. As DNA, the CDR3 is TGTGCCAGCAGTTTAGGGGCTAGCGGATTCACAGATACGCAGTATTTT. Its protein product is CASSLGASGFTDTQYF.

The chain uses TRBV6-6 and TRBJ1-5; D gene ambiguous. This CDR3 is 13 amino acids long. The germline V gene has CDR1 MNHNY and CDR2 SVGAGI (reference sequence). V was clipped by 7 bases and J by 3 bases, with 10 bases between them. Here the CDR3 reads CASIRDPNQPQHF. As DNA, the CDR3 is TGTGCCAGCATCCGAGACCCCAATCAGCCCCAGCATTTT.

This clonotype was recorded many times. At one end the junction does not follow the germline gene, possibly because of a read error. The chain links TRBV5-3 to TRBJ2-7, with 10 bases that match TRBD1. TRBV5-3 carries the ORF label, with uncertain function. This CDR3 region has 15 residues. The CDR3 nucleotides are TGTGCCAGCAGCTTAACCGGGACAGGGGCCTACGAGCAGTACTTC. Translating it yields CASSLTGTGAYEQYF.

This clonotype was counted ten times or more. The chain carries TRBV7-8 and TRBJ2-1; 8 nucleotides agree with TRBD2. After removal of 5 bases from V and 4 bases from J, the junction contained 13 bases not matched to a gene. Germline CDR1 SGHVS, CDR2 FQNEAQ. This CDR3 has 17 amino acids. This CDR3 is CASSLTQLAVAYNEQFF. The CDR3 region has the DNA TGTGCCAGCAGCCTCACACAACTAGCGGTAGCATACAATGAGCAGTTCTTC.

The rearrangement uses TRBV12-3 or TRBV12-4 and TRBJ2-1, with TRBD2 as a possible D gene (6 bases). CDR3 size: 15 residues. V was clipped by 6 bases and J by 4 bases, with 16 bases between them. The CDR3 DNA reads as TGTGCCAGCAGGCTGGGCGGGGCTTGGTACAATGAGCAGTTCTTC. As protein: CASRLGGAWYNEQFF.

CDR3 sequence: CATSRVRQGANYGYTF. The CDR3 nucleotides read TGTGCCACCAGCAGAGTCAGACAGGGGGCGAACTATGGCTACACCTTC. The rearrangement uses TRBV15 and TRBJ1-2; 10 nucleotides align to TRBD1. This CDR3 spans 16 amino acids. J lost 2 bases, V lost 1 base, and 4 bases had no gene match. Looked up from germline, CDR1 is LNHNV and CDR2 is YYDKDF (reference sequence).

The V and J genes are TRBV6-2 or TRBV6-3 and TRBJ2-1; no firm D call. Trimming took 5 bases from V and 2 from J, leaving 10 bases between them. CDR3 length: 14 amino acids. Germline CDR1 reads MNHEY; CDR2 reads SVGEGT. Written as DNA, the CDR3 is TGTGCCAGCAGTAAGCGAGACCCCTACAATGAGCAGTTCTTC. Translated: CASSKRDPYNEQFF.